This TCR beta chain was captured in a study of PD-L1 blockade in urothelial cancer. Study context: About 90% of the 29 patients comprised males who had bladder-origin urothelial cancer.

This sample's time point: pretreatment peripheral blood. Profiling relied on immunoSEQ multiplex PCR, and the TCRdb table lists in-frame clones only, not all of them. The sample has tens of thousands of clones; nearly 90% are singletons. Germline V gene lookup returns CDR1 SGHDT and CDR2 YYEEEE. CDR3 length: 13 amino acids. V lost 4 bases, J lost 0 bases, and 8 bases lay in between. The sequence came from a man in his sixties with urothelial cancer. The chain has TRBV5-6 and TRBJ2-7; no clear D gene. Material: PBMCs, obtained around atezolizumab (anti-PD-L1) treatment. The CDR3 here is CASSRQDSYEQYF. The CDR3 region has the DNA TGTGCCAGCAGCCGACAAGACTCCTACGAGCAGTACTTC. The whole variable domain, filled in from reference TRBV5-6 and TRBJ2-7, reads DAGVTQSPTHLIKTRGQQVTLRCSPKSGHDTVSWYQQALGQGPQFIFQYYEEEERQRGNFPDRFSGHQFPNYSSELNVNALLLGDSALYLCASSRQDSYEQYFGPGTRLTVT.